The T cell receptor (beta chain) under discussion was sequenced for a study of cytotoxic CD8 clonotypes in ibrutinib-treated CLL. Turning to the study itself: 25 or so partial and 2 complete responses; at median about 70 months, about 14 remitted, around 12 progressed.

Clones were sequenced by immunoSEQ multiplex PCR, and TCRdb holds only the in-frame ones, with some missing. Of roughly 54,000 clones in the sample, roughly three fifths were seen once. The CDR3 sequence is 15 residues long. Germline V lookup: CDR1 SGHRS, CDR2 YFSETQ. Germline trimming cut 0 bases from V and 8 bases from J; bases unmatched to any gene: 8. The chain combines TRBV5-1 with TRBJ2-1, with 7 positions matching TRBD1. The receptor's source is a human donor with chronic lymphocytic leukemia. The sequences come from PBMCs, collected after 24 months of ibrutinib treatment. Here the CDR3 DNA reads TGCGCCAGCAGCTTGGGTGGACAGGTGACGGATGAGCAGTTCTTC. Its translation is CASSLGGQVTDEQFF. Full variable domain (remainder filled in from reference TRBV5-1 and TRBJ2-1): KAGVTQTPRYLIKTRGQQVTLSCSPISGHRSVSWYQQTPGQGLQFLFEYFSETQRNKGNFPGRFSGRQFSNSRSEMNVSTLELGDSALYLCASSLGGQVTDEQFFGPGTRLTVL.